Sequencing of this T cell receptor (beta chain) was carried out in a study of CD8 T cells in Susac syndrome. Trimming took 3 bases from V and 5 from J, leaving 10 bases between them. The CDR3 has 13 residues. The V gene's germline CDR1 is KGHSH and CDR2 LQKENI. With random hexamers, roughly 0.5 to 1 ug RNA was reverse transcribed. TCRdb passed the immunoSEQ multiplex PCR reads through MiXCR, listing each CDR3 protein once. The repertoire consists of under 200,000 distinct CDR3 sequences, with roughly 94% occurring once and the leading ten covering roughly 0.15%. The receptor was isolated from a human donor with Susac syndrome. Specimen: CD8+ T cells from PBMCs. The chain links TRBV18 to TRBJ1-1; D is perhaps TRBD1 (5 bases). CDR3 nucleotides: TGTGCCAGCTCACCGGGGGGAAGGACTGAAGCTTTCTTT. Its protein is CASSPGGRTEAFF.